Following are 20 T cell receptor beta chains from one sample sequenced in a study of blood T cell repertoires in COVID-19. Sequencing used immunoSEQ multiplex PCR; TCRdb keeps in-frame clones, though not all of them. The table lists about 250,000 clones, roughly 89% of them singletons. Material: PBMCs or T cells enriched from blood (not recorded which). Every receptor here comes from a woman aged 25 to 45 with acute COVID-19.

Only one count was recorded for this clone. The chain uses TRBV4-3 and TRBJ2-3; possibly TRBD1 for D (5 bases). V lost 0 bases and J 2 bases, leaving 15 bases between the germline ends. Germline assignment: CDR1 LGHNA and CDR2 YSLEER. The CDR3 length is 17 residues. The CDR3 DNA follows: TGCGCCAGCAGCCAAGAAGGAACAGGCTACATCACAGATACGCAGTATTTT. Its translation is CASSQEGTGYITDTQYF.

The V gene is TRBV19, the J gene TRBJ1-2, with 7 bases aligning to TRBD1. J gave up 4 bases and V 9 bases, and 8 bases lay outside the gene matches. There are 13 residues in the CDR3. Germline CDR1 and CDR2: LNHDA and SQIVND (reference sequence). CDR3 DNA: TGTGCCAGCTCTCTACAGGGGCTCTATGGCTACACCTTC. This sequence encodes CASSLQGLYGYTF.

The chain employs TRBV27 and TRBJ1-2, with D tentatively TRBD1 (6 bases). Trimming pared 2 bases from V and 1 base from J, leaving 20 bases between. This CDR3 is 18 amino acids long. Per the germline V gene, CDR1 is MNHEY and CDR2 is SMNVEV (reference sequence). CDR3 sequence (DNA): TGTGCCAGCAGTTTAAACCCCCCCGACAGGTTCCTTAACTATGGCTACACCTTC. Amino acids: CASSLNPPDRFLNYGYTF.

The chain is built from TRBV6-2 or TRBV6-3 and TRBJ2-7; 11 nucleotides match TRBD2. Germline loops: CDR1 MNHEY, CDR2 SVGEGT. V dropped 6 bases and J dropped 2; count of bases not matched to a gene: 9. The CDR3 spans 16 residues. CDR3: CASSPILAGDTYEQYF. In nucleotides, the CDR3 is TGTGCCAGCAGCCCTATACTAGCGGGGGATACCTACGAGCAGTACTTC.

The table lists this clone with a count of one. This chain connects TRBV19 to TRBJ1-4, with 7 bases identical to TRBD1. Per germline, CDR1 LNHDA and CDR2 SQIVND (reference sequence). The CDR3 consists of 15 residues. The trim removed 0 bases at V and 7 bases at J, leaving 5 bases unmatched. The CDR3 bases are TGTGCCAGTAGTATAGAGGCAGGGGGAGGTGAAAAACTGTTTTTT. Translated, it gives CASSIEAGGGEKLFF.

CDR3 loop: CASSFTRDNALGEQYF. CDR3 in DNA: TGTGCCAGCAGCTTCACCCGGGACAACGCTCTTGGCGAGCAGTACTTC. The rearrangement uses TRBV11-2 and TRBJ2-7; a weak D match, TRBD1 (6 bases). The CDR3 spans 16 residues. The V and J ends lost 3 bases and 6 bases respectively, with 21 bases between them. CDR1 SGHAT and CDR2 FQNNGV come from the germline V gene.

This chain joins TRBV7-2 and TRBJ2-7, with 8 nucleotides matching TRBD2. V lost 1 base and J lost 3; bases outside the gene matches: 2. The CDR3 is 14 amino acids. Germline V lookup: CDR1 SGHTA, CDR2 FQGNSA. This CDR3 reads CASSLDRGGYEQYF. Written as DNA, the CDR3 is TGTGCCAGCAGCTTAGACCGGGGGGGCTACGAGCAGTACTTC. Filled out from reference TRBV7-2 and TRBJ2-7, the complete variable domain reads GAGVSQSPSNKVTEKGKDVELRCDPISGHTALYWYRQSLGQGLEFLIYFQGNSAPDKSGLPSDRFSAERTGGSVSTLTIQRTQQEDSAVYLCASSLDRGGYEQYFGPGTRLTVT.

The chain employs TRBV27 and TRBJ1-2; D is possibly TRBD1 (6 bases). The CDR3 extends over 17 amino acids. Germline V CDR1 and CDR2: MNHEY, SMNVEV (reference sequence). V gave up 5 bases and J gave up 3 bases, with 22 bases separating them. CDR3 sequence (DNA): TGTGCCAGCAGTCCCCACCCCGGGGGGCGCGAGGACTATGGCTACACCTTC. This sequence encodes CASSPHPGGREDYGYTF.

V is TRBV7-2 and J is TRBJ1-5; D remains unclear. V was trimmed by 1 base and J by 1 base, leaving 11 bases between them. The CDR3 totals 16 residues. Germline lookup yields CDR1 SGHTA and CDR2 FQGNSA. The CDR3 nucleotides read TGTGCCAGCAGCTTAGAAGTGGCCTTAAGCAATCAGCCCCAGCATTTT. It yields the protein CASSLEVALSNQPQHF.

This clone was counted a single time. The V and J genes are TRBV5-4 and TRBJ2-5; possibly TRBD1 for D (5 bases). Germline V CDR1 and CDR2: SGHNT, YYREEE (reference sequence). This CDR3 spans 15 amino acids. Trimming took 0 bases from V and 4 from J, leaving 13 bases between them. CDR3 protein: CASSLESGLGETQYF. CDR3 coding DNA: TGTGCCAGCAGCTTGGAATCAGGGCTGGGAGAGACCCAGTACTTC.

The rearrangement joins TRBV11-3 to TRBJ2-3, with D maybe TRBD2 (5 bases). Trimming removed 1 base from V and 0 bases from J, with 8 bases in between. Per the germline V gene, CDR1 is SGHNT and CDR2 is YENEEA. This CDR3 is built from 15 residues. The CDR3 sequence: CASSLGEFSTDTQYF. The CDR3 DNA reads as TGTGCCAGCAGCTTAGGGGAGTTTAGCACAGATACGCAGTATTTT.

The genes are TRBV5-1 and TRBJ1-3; TRBD1 is a possible D gene (6 bases). Germline-derived CDR1 and CDR2 are SGHRS and YFSETQ. Trimming stripped 2 bases from V and 0 bases from J, with 12 bases between. The CDR3 loop spans 16 amino acids. Written as DNA, the CDR3 is TGCGCCAGCAGCTTCGGACAGCCTAGCTCTGGAAACACCATATATTTT. Protein product: CASSFGQPSSGNTIYF.

This CDR3 reads CASSPQTGDSSTGELFF. The CDR3 DNA reads TGTGCCAGCAGCCCTCAAACAGGGGATAGTAGCACCGGGGAGCTGTTTTTT. The rearrangement links TRBV16 to TRBJ2-2; 7 nucleotides line up with TRBD1. This CDR3 region has 17 residues. Germline CDR1 is KGHSY and CDR2 is FQNENV. Trimming cost V 4 bases and J 4 bases; bases outside gene matches: 12.

This chain links TRBV30 with TRBJ2-7, with 9 bases aligning to TRBD1. V shed 6 bases, J shed 5 bases, and the junction held 8 bases outside the gene matches. The CDR3 runs to 13 residues. CDR1 is GTSNPN and CDR2 is SVGIG in the germline V gene (reference sequence). CDR3 coding DNA: TGTGCCTGCCCGGGACAGGGATTACACGAGCAGTACTTC. Amino acids: CACPGQGLHEQYF.

The V gene is TRBV6-5, the J gene TRBJ1-1, with 7 bases aligning to TRBD1. Germline V lookup: CDR1 MNHEY, CDR2 SVGAGI. The CDR3 is 15 amino acids. V dropped 6 bases and J dropped 5; count of bases not matched to a gene: 12. The DNA for the CDR3 is TGTGCCAGCAGCCAAGGGACAGCGACACCGACTGAAGCTTTCTTT. Translation gives CASSQGTATPTEAFF.

The rearrangement uses TRBV24-1 and TRBJ1-1; the D gene is possibly TRBD1 (6 bases). V was clipped by 4 bases and J by 3 bases, with 17 bases between them. Per the germline V gene, CDR1 is KGHDR and CDR2 is SFDVKD. This CDR3 comprises 16 residues. The chain's CDR3 is CATSDQAQGGYTEAFF. In nucleotides, the CDR3 is TGTGCCACCAGTGACCAAGCACAGGGTGGGTACACTGAAGCTTTCTTT.

This clone showed up just once. V usage is TRBV4-2 and J usage is TRBJ1-1; 7 nucleotides line up with TRBD1. Per the germline V gene, CDR1 is LGHNA and CDR2 is YNFKEQ. The CDR3 is 18 residues long. With V trimmed by 3 bases and J by 1 base, 14 bases remained unmatched. CDR3 sequence reads: CASSHPRGTNPQNTEAFF. CDR3 in DNA: TGTGCCAGCAGCCACCCCAGGGGGACCAACCCTCAGAACACTGAAGCTTTCTTT.

This clone was seen a single time. The chain is built from TRBV30 and TRBJ1-6; 8 nucleotides line up with TRBD1. The J segment lost 9 bases and the V segment lost 3 bases, leaving 7 bases of the junction unmatched. CDR3 length: 14 amino acids. CDR1 is GTSNPN and CDR2 is SVGIG in the germline V gene (reference sequence). The CDR3 reads CAWSMDREISPLHF. CDR3 DNA: TGTGCCTGGAGCATGGACAGGGAAATTTCACCCCTCCACTTT.

J is TRBJ1-5 and V is TRBV2; tentative D call: TRBD1 (5 bases). The germline V gene has CDR1 SNHLY and CDR2 FYNNEI. There are 14 residues in the CDR3. Trimming pared 10 bases from V and 0 bases from J, leaving 13 bases between. This chain's CDR3 is CAIQPGNSNQPQHF. DNA of the CDR3: TGTGCCATCCAGCCAGGGAATAGCAATCAGCCCCAGCATTTT.

This clone came up a few times. The chain uses TRBV6-5 and TRBJ1-4; D might be TRBD1 (5 bases). V gave up 8 bases and J gave up 6 bases, with 16 bases separating them. Looked up from germline, CDR1 is MNHEY and CDR2 is SVGAGI. The CDR3 contains 14 residues. CDR3 nucleotide sequence: TGTGCCAGCGGGACGGGGAGGGCGGATGAAAAACTGTTTTTT. This codes for CASGTGRADEKLFF.